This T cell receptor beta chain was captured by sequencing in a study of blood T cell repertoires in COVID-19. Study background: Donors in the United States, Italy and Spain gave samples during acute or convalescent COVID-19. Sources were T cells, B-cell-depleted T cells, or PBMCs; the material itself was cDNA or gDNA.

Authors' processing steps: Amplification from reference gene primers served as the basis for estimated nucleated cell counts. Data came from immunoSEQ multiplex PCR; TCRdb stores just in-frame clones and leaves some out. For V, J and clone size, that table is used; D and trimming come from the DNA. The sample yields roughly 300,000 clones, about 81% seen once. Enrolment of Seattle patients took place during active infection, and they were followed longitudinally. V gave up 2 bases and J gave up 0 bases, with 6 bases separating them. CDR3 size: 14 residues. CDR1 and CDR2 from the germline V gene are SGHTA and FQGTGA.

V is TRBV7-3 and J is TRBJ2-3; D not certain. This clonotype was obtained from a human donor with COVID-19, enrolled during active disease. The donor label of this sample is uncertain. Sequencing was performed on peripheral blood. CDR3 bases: TGTGCCAGCAGCTTACAGGCGAGCACAGATACGCAGTATTTT. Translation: CASSLQASTDTQYF.